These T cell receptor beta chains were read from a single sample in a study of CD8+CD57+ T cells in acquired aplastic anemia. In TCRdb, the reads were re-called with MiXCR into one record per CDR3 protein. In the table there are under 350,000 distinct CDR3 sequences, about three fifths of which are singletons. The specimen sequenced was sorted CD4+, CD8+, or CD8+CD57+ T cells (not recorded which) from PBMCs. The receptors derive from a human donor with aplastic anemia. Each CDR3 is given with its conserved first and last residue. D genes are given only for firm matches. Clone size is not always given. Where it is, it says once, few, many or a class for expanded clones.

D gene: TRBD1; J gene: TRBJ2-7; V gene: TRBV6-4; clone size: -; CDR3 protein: CASSRDRDSYEQYF; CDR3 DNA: TGTGCCAGCAGTCGGGACAGGGACTCCTACGAGCAGTACTTC
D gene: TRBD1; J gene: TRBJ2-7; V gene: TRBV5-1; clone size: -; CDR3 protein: CASSFHRGPVAGEQYF; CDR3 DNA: TGCGCCAGCAGCTTTCACAGGGGGCCGGTCGCGGGAGAGCAGTACTTC
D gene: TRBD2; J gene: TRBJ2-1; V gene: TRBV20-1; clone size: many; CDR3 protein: CSAPSGRGYNEQFF; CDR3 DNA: TGCAGTGCTCCAAGCGGGAGGGGGTACAATGAGCAGTTCTTC
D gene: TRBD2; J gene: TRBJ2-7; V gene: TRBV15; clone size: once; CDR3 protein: CATSRDSGGAREQYF; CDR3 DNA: TGTGCCACCAGCAGAGACAGCGGGGGGGCGCGTGAGCAGTACTTC
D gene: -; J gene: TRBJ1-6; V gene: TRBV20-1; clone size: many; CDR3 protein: CSAREVGPNSPLHF; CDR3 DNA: TGCAGTGCTAGAGAGGTGGGTCCAAATTCACCCCTCCACTTT
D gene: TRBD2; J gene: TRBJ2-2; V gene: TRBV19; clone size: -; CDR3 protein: CASSLRASGRAGGTGELFF; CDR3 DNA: TGTGCCAGTAGTCTCCGGGCTAGCGGGAGGGCCGGCGGCACCGGGGAGCTGTTTTTT
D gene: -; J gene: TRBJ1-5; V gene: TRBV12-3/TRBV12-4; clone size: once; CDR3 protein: CASSLAASRGSNQPQHF; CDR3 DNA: TGTGCCAGCAGTTTAGCCGCCTCAAGGGGTAGCAATCAGCCCCAGCATTTT
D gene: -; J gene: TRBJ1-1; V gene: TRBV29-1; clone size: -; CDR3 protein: CSLDLNTEAFF; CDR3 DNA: TGCAGCTTGGACCTGAACACTGAAGCTTTCTTT
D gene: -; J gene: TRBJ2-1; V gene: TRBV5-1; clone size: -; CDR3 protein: CASSLGPAGPGDEQFF; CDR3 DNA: TGCGCCAGCAGCTTGGGACCGGCGGGACCCGGCGATGAGCAGTTCTTC
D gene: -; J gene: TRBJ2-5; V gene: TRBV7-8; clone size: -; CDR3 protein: CASIPEVAEVQETQYF; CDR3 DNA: TGTGCCAGCATTCCGGAGGTAGCGGAGGTACAAGAGACCCAGTACTTC
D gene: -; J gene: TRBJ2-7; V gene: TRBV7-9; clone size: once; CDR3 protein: CASNNVVFPYEQYF; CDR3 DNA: TGTGCCAGCAACAATGTCGTCTTCCCCTACGAGCAGTACTTC
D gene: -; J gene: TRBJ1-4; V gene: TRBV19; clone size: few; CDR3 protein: CASSMDPSEKLFF; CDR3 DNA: TGTGCCAGTAGTATGGACCCTAGTGAAAAACTGTTTTTT
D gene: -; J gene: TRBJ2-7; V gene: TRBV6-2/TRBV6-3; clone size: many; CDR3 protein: CASSPQRYEQYF; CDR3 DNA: TGTGCCAGCAGTCCTCAGCGCTACGAGCAGTACTTC
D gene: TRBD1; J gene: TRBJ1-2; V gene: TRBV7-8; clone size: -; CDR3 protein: CASSLVNGDRGGYGYTF; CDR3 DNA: TGTGCCAGCAGCTTAGTCAACGGGGACAGGGGGGGCTATGGCTACACCTTC
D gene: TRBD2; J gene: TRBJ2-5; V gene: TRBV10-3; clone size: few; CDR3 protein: CAISESAGDQETQYF; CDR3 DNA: TGTGCCATCAGTGAGTCGGCGGGAGACCAAGAGACCCAGTACTTC
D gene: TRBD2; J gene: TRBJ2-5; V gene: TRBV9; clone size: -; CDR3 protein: CASSERGWETQYF; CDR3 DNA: TGTGCCAGCAGCGAGCGGGGTTGGGAGACCCAGTACTTC
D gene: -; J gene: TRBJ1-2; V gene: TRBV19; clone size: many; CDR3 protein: CASRLSGGHGYTF; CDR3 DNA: TGTGCCAGTAGACTTTCGGGGGGACATGGCTACACCTTC
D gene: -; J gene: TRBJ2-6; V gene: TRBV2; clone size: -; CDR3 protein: CASSERHSPGANFLTF; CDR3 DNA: TGTGCCAGCAGTGAAAGGCACAGCCCCGGGGCCAACTTCCTGACTTTC
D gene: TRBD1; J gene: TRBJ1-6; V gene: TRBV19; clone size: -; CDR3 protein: CASSTSRTGDNSPLHF; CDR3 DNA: TGTGCCAGTAGTACCTCCCGGACAGGAGATAATTCACCCCTCCACTTT
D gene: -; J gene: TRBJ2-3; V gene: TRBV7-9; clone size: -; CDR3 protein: CASGPWGSTDTQYF; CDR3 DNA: TGTGCCAGCGGTCCCTGGGGTAGCACAGATACGCAGTATTTT
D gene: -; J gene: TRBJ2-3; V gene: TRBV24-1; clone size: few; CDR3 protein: CATSVGGSSTDTQYF; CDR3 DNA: TGTGCCACCAGTGTAGGAGGGAGTAGCACAGATACGCAGTATTTT
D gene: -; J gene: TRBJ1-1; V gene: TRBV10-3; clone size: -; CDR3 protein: CAISDPDRGMNTEAFF; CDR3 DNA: TGTGCCATCAGTGATCCTGACCGGGGGATGAACACTGAAGCTTTCTTT
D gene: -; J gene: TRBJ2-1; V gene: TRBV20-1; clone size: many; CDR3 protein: CSAPVRGGYNEQFF; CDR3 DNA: TGCAGTGCCCCAGTCCGCGGCGGATACAATGAGCAGTTCTTC
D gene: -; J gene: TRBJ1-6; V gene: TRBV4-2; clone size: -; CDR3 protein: CASSQAGNGDSPLHF; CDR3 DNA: TGTGCCAGCAGCCAAGCCGGAAACGGAGATTCACCCCTCCACTTT
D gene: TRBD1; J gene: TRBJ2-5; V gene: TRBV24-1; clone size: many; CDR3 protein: CATSTGQGNQETQYF; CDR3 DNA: TGTGCCACCAGTACGGGACAGGGTAACCAAGAGACCCAGTACTTC
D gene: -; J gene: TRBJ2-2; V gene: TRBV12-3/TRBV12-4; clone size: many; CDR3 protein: CASSLGHPGELFF; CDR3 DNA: TGTGCCAGCAGTTTAGGACATCCCGGGGAGCTGTTTTTT
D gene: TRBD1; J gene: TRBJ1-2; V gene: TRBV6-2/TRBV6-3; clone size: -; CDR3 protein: CASKMGQGEGYTF; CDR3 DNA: TGTGCCAGCAAGATGGGGCAGGGGGAAGGCTACACCTTC
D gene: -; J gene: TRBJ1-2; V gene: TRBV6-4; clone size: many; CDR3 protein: CASSDSKTGPYGYTF; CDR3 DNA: TGTGCCAGCAGTGATTCGAAGACAGGCCCCTATGGCTACACCTTC
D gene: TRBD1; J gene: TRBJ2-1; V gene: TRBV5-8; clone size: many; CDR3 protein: CASSLTGGAFNEQFF; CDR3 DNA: TGTGCCAGCAGCTTGACAGGGGGCGCCTTCAATGAGCAGTTCTTC
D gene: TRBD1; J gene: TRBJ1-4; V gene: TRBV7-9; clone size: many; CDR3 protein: CASSFGDSSNEKLFF; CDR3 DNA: TGTGCCAGCAGCTTCGGGGACAGCTCTAATGAAAAACTGTTTTTT
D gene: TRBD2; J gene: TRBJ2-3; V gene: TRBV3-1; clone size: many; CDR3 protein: CASSQTRGSTDTQYF; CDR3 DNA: TGTGCCAGCAGCCAAACGCGGGGGAGCACAGATACGCAGTATTTT
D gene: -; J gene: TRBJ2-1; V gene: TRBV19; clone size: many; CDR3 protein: CASAGTRNEQFF; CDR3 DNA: TGTGCCAGCGCCGGGACACGAAATGAGCAGTTCTTC
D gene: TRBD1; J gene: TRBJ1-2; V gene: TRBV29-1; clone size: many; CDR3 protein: CSVALGQGMGYTF; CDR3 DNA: TGCAGCGTTGCTCTGGGACAGGGGATGGGCTACACCTTC
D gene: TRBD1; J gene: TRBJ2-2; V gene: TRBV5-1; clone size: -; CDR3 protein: CVSSLTGGGIGELFF; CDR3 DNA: TGCGTCAGCAGCCTTACAGGGGGCGGCATCGGGGAGCTGTTTTTT
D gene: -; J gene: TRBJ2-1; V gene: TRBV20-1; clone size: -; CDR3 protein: CSATSDSHYEQFF; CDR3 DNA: TGCAGTGCTACCTCAGACAGCCACTATGAGCAGTTCTTC
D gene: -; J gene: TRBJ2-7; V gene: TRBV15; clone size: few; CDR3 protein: CATSRDSPYEQYF; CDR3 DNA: TGTGCCACCAGCAGAGATTCCCCTTACGAGCAGTACTTC
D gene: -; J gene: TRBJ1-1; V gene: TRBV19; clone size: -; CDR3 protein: CASSIVRNTEAFF; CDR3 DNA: TGTGCCAGTAGTATCGTCAGGAACACTGAAGCTTTCTTT
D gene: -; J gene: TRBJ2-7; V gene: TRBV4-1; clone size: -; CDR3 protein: CASSQSGLLAYEQYF; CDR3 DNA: TGCGCCAGCAGCCAAAGCGGACTACTTGCCTACGAGCAGTACTTC
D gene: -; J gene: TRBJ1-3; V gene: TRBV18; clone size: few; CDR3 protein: CASSPPYSGRNTIYF; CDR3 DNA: TGTGCCAGCTCACCACCTTACAGCGGGAGAAACACCATATATTTT
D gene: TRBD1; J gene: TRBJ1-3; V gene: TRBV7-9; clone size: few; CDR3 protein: CASSRDRADTIYF; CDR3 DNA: TGTGCCAGCAGCCGCGACAGGGCGGACACCATATATTTT
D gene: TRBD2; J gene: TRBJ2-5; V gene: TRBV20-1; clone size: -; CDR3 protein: CSAHGAGGETQYF; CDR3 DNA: TGCAGTGCTCACGGGGCGGGAGGGGAGACCCAGTACTTC
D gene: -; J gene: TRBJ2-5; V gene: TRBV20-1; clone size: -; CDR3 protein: CSASLMGTQYF; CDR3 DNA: TGCAGTGCTAGTCTTATGGGGACCCAGTACTTC
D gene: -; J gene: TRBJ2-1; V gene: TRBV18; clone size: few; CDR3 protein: CASSPGGAEYNEQFF; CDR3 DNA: TGTGCCAGCTCACCAGGGGGCGCGGAGTACAATGAGCAGTTCTTC
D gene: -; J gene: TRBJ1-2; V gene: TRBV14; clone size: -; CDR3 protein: CAGSQGRNYGYTF; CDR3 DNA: TGTGCCGGCAGCCAAGGGCGCAACTATGGCTACACCTTC
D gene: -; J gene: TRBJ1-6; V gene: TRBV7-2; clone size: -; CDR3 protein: CASSLATGARNNSPLHF; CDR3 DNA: TGTGCCAGCAGCTTAGCGACTGGGGCCCGAAATAATTCACCCCTCCACTTT
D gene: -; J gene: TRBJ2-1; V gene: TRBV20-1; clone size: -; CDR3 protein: CSARDLSGESGYNEQFF; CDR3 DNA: TGCAGTGCTAGAGATCTTAGTGGGGAATCCGGGTACAATGAGCAGTTCTTC
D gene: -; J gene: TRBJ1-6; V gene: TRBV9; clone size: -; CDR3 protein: CASSGSNSPLHF; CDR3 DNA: TGTGCCAGCAGCGGGAGCAATTCACCCCTCCACTTT
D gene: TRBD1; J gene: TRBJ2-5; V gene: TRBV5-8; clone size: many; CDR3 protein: CASSYRTGAETQYF; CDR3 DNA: TGTGCCAGCAGTTATAGGACAGGGGCAGAGACCCAGTACTTC
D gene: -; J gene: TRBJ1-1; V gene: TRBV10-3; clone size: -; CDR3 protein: CAISSEASNTEAFF; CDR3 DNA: TGTGCCATCAGCTCCGAAGCCTCGAACACTGAAGCTTTCTTT
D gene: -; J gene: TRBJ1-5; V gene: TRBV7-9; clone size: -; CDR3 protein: CASSQDGFNQPQHF; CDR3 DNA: TGTGCCAGCAGCCAAGACGGATTCAATCAGCCCCAGCATTTT
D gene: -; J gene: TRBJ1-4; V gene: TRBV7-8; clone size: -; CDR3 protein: CASSNDGSEKLFF; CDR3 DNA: TGTGCCAGCAGCAACGACGGGAGTGAAAAACTGTTTTTT
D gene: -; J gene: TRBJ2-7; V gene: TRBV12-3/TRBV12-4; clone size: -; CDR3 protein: CASSLMGLASDYEQYF; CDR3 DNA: TGTGCCAGCTCTCTCATGGGGCTAGCGTCGGACTACGAGCAGTACTTC
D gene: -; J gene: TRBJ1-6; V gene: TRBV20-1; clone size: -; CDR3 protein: CSAHPRLAGGHDDSPLHF; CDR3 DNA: TGCAGTGCCCATCCCAGGCTAGCGGGAGGGCACGATGATTCACCCCTCCACTTT
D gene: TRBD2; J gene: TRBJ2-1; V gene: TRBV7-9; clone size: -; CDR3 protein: CASSLAGTSGSIDEQFF; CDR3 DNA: TGTGCCAGCAGCTTAGCGGGGACTAGCGGGAGTATCGATGAGCAGTTCTTC
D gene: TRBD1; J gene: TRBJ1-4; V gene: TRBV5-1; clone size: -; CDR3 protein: CASSGTGETEKLFF; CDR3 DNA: TGCGCCAGCAGCGGGACAGGGGAGACTGAAAAACTGTTTTTT
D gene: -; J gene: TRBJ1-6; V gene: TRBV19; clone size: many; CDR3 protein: CASRSGTRVFNSPLHF; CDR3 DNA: TGTGCCAGTAGGAGCGGGACAAGGGTTTTTAATTCACCCCTCCACTTT
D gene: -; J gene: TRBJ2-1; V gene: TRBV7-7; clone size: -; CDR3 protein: CASSPTQQGEQFF; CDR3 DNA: TGTGCTAGCAGCCCCACCCAACAGGGCGAGCAGTTCTTC
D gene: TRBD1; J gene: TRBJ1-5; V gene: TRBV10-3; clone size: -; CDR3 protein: CAIRPGTGNQPQHF; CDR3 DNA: TGTGCCATCAGACCCGGGACAGGGAATCAGCCCCAGCATTTT
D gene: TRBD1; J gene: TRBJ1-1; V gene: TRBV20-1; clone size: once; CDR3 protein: CSAGGGDRTNTEAFF; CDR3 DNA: TGCAGTGCTGGGGGCGGGGACAGGACGAACACTGAAGCTTTCTTT
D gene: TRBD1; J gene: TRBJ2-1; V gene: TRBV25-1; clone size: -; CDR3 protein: CASSPQGETYNEQFF; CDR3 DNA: TGTGCCAGCAGCCCACAGGGGGAAACCTACAATGAGCAGTTCTTC